The present TCR beta chain was sequenced within a study of vaccination effects on CD4 cells after COVID-19. On the study more broadly: Either the mRNA-1273 or the BNT162b2 vaccine was given to participants as two doses. PBMC cultures contained two million cells per well, roughly 10 IU/ml IL-2 and around 9.9 ug/ml peptides.

From germline, CDR1 is SGHRS and CDR2 YFSETQ. The CDR3 consists of 14 residues. V was clipped by 4 bases and J by 4 bases; unmatched bases: 6. Libraries were prepared by immunoSEQ multiplex PCR; TCRdb keeps only in-frame clonotypes and omits some of them. The sample includes around 40,000 clones, 65% to 70% of them seen just once. Culturing for about 9 days preceded CD4+ T cell isolation. Notes on this clone: Its matching antigen is unknown.

Sample: CD4+ T cells from PBMCs cultured without peptide, taken before COVID-19 vaccination. This clonotype originated in a human donor who received a COVID-19 vaccine. The chain links TRBV5-1 to TRBJ1-2, with 8 bases lining up with TRBD1. Here the CDR3 reads CASSPDRVGYGYTF. In DNA, the CDR3 is TGCGCCAGCAGCCCGGACAGGGTGGGCTATGGCTACACCTTC.